This T cell receptor (beta chain) derives from a study of response to subunit inactivated influenza vaccine. In TCRdb, the RT-PCR reads were re-called with MiXCR into one record per CDR3 protein. This repertoire shows hundreds of thousands of distinct CDR3 sequences, around 18% found once; its top ten account for roughly 10%. For this clonotype: Its target is not known.

CDR3 length equals 12 residues. Germline CDR1 and CDR2: SGDLS and YYNGEE. Trimming removed 3 bases at V and 8 bases at J, with 9 bases between. Overall study findings and caveats: There was a suggestion from the authors that each seasonal influenza vaccination recruits few new T cells.

The clonotype originates from a man aged 45-65 years who received an inactivated influenza vaccine. The source was PBMCs from blood, collected around 5 days after vaccination. The J gene is TRBJ2-1, the V gene TRBV9; D gene uncertain. This CDR3 reads CASSDQVDEQFF. The DNA for the CDR3 is TGTGCCAGCAGCGACCAAGTGGATGAGCAGTTCTTC. The complete variable domain, with remaining parts taken from reference TRBV9 and TRBJ2-1, reads DSGVTQTPKHLITATGQRVTLRCSPRSGDLSVYWYQQSLDQGLQFLIQYYNGEERAKGNILERFSAQQFPDLHSELNLSSLELGDSALYFCASSDQVDEQFFGPGTRLTVL.